Listed below are T cell receptor beta chains from one sample, sequenced in a study of human T cells and chemical hapten exposure. TCRdb re-called the RACE reads through MiXCR, storing one row per CDR3 protein. The data contain tens of thousands of distinct CDR3 sequences, over 9.5% of them singletons. This specimen consisted of whole blood, obtained in connection with sensitization to the hapten diphenylcyclopropenone (DPC). Source of these receptors: a woman aged 40 to 50 with alopecia areata. Some clones in this sample may be carry-over from other donors' samples. Both conserved end residues are part of each CDR3. Fields, in order: clone size, D gene, J gene, V gene, CDR3 protein, CDR3 DNA. A D gene is named only where the DNA matches it firmly. Rows give clone size only sometimes, using once, few, many, or a class for an expanded clone.

many | . | TRBJ1-1 | TRBV14 | CASSLVTGTEAFF | TGTGCCAGCAGCCTCGTGACAGGAACTGAAGCTTTCTTT
many | TRBD1 | TRBJ2-1 | TRBV6-4 | CASSRGQGEYNEQFF | TGTGCCAGCAGTAGGGGACAGGGGGAATACAATGAGCAGTTCTTC
many | TRBD2 | TRBJ2-3 | TRBV2 | CASTWASGTDTQYF | TGTGCCAGTACCTGGGCTAGCGGAACAGATACGCAGTATTTT
few | TRBD2 | TRBJ2-2 | TRBV28 | CAIAGVLAGLNTGELFF | TGTGCCATCGCCGGGGTGTTAGCGGGGTTGAACACCGGGGAGCTGTTTTTT
many | TRBD2 | TRBJ2-3 | TRBV5-1 | CASSLAASGVVDTQYF | TGCGCCAGCAGCTTGGCCGCTAGCGGGGTCGTGGATACGCAGTATTTT
few | TRBD1 | TRBJ1-3 | TRBV29-1 | CSVAYRGSGNTIYF | TGCAGCGTGGCCTACAGGGGATCGGGAAACACCATATATTTT
many | . | TRBJ2-7 | TRBV12-3/TRBV12-4 | CASSGDGPTEEQYF | TGTGCCAGCAGTGGCGACGGGCCAACCGAGGAGCAGTACTTC
. | TRBD2 | TRBJ2-7 | TRBV3-1 | CASSHTSGGVYEQYF | TGTGCCAGCAGCCATACTAGCGGGGGGGTCTACGAGCAGTACTTC
. | . | TRBJ2-5 | TRBV29-1 | CSVDYGEETQYF | TGCAGCGTTGATTACGGAGAAGAGACCCAGTACTTC
few | . | TRBJ2-7 | TRBV20-1 | CSARPTGVGLHEQYF | TGCAGTGCTAGACCGACGGGGGTCGGTCTCCACGAGCAGTACTTC
many | . | TRBJ2-3 | TRBV20-1 | CSARRGSSDTQYF | TGCAGTGCAAGAAGGGGGTCTTCAGATACGCAGTATTTT
. | TRBD1 | TRBJ1-5 | TRBV20-1 | CSAQQGAQSNQPQHF | TGCAGTGCCCAACAGGGGGCCCAGAGCAATCAGCCCCAGCATTTT
many | TRBD2 | TRBJ2-7 | TRBV2 | CASSEAAGVVHEQYF | TGTGCCAGCAGTGAAGCAGCGGGGGTTGTCCACGAGCAGTACTTC
few | . | TRBJ1-6 | TRBV3-1 | CASSPRRGRSPLHF | TGTGCCAGCAGCCCGCGGCGAGGTCGTTCACCCCTCCACTTT
. | . | TRBJ1-1 | TRBV19 | CASSYSRDEAFF | TGTGCCAGTAGTTACTCAAGGGATGAAGCTTTCTTT
few | . | TRBJ1-6 | TRBV4-3 | CASSHLDGPDSPLHF | TGCGCCAGCAGCCATTTAGACGGACCTGATTCACCCCTCCACTTT
few | TRBD2 | TRBJ2-5 | TRBV20-1 | CSAPRGGYEETQYF | TGCAGTGCCCCGCGGGGGGGGTACGAGGAGACCCAGTACTTC
. | TRBD1 | TRBJ2-1 | TRBV12-3/TRBV12-4 | CASRRFGQGTNNEQFF | TGTGCCAGCAGACGATTCGGACAGGGTACCAACAATGAGCAGTTCTTC
many | . | TRBJ1-4 | TRBV7-3 | CASSFRPGEKLFF | TGTGCCAGCAGCTTCCGCCCTGGTGAAAAACTGTTTTTT
. | . | TRBJ2-7 | TRBV13 | CASSTPGSPEQYF | TGTGCCAGCAGCACACCGGGATCCCCCGAGCAGTACTTC
many | . | TRBJ1-5 | TRBV5-5 | CASSLVAGVYNQPQHF | TGTGCCAGCAGCTTGGTCGCAGGGGTTTACAATCAGCCCCAGCATTTT
many | TRBD2 | TRBJ2-7 | TRBV20-1 | CSALQGLATYEQYF | TGCAGTGCGTTACAGGGACTAGCGACCTACGAGCAGTACTTC
. | . | TRBJ2-7 | TRBV5-6 | CASSLRSWDEQYF | TGTGCCAGCAGCTTGAGGTCCTGGGACGAGCAGTACTTC
. | . | TRBJ1-2 | TRBV7-2 | CASSLGAKINYGYTF | TGTGCCAGCAGCTTAGGGGCCAAAATTAACTATGGCTACACCTTC